This T cell receptor (beta chain) is drawn from a study of T cells of healthy individuals. Many counts were recorded for this clonotype. TCRdb re-called the 5' RACE reads with MiXCR, one entry per CDR3 protein. The table has 55,000 to 65,000 distinct CDR3 sequences, around 15% seen once. The V end was cut by 6 bases, the J end by 4 bases, with 17 bases between. Germline V lookup: CDR1 LGHNT, CDR2 FRNRAP. This CDR3 region has 15 residues. The chain combines TRBV12-5 with TRBJ2-3, with a possible D match to TRBD1 (5 bases). The receptor comes from a human donor in good health. Here the CDR3 reads CASGSPRTLPDTQYF. The CDR3 DNA sequence: TGTGCTAGTGGGTCGCCTCGGACACTCCCAGATACGCAGTATTTT.